Listed below are T cell receptor beta chains from one sample, sequenced in a study of identical twins. TCRdb used MiXCR to reprocess the 5' RACE reads, holding one entry per CDR3 protein. The sample shows some 440,000 distinct CDR3 sequences, roughly a quarter of them seen only once. This sample also belongs to another study, concerning T cells expressing NK-cell markers.

The sequenced sample was CD4+ T cells sorted from blood. The receptors derive from a young woman in good health. Each CDR3 is given with its conserved first and last residue. A D gene is named only where the DNA matches it firmly. Not every row has a clone size; where given, it reads once, few, many or a size class.

v_call	d_call	clone_size	j_call	cdr3_nt	cdr3_aa
TRBV10-3	-	-	TRBJ2-5	TGTGCCATCAGTGTCCATGGCAGCCAAGAGACCCAGTACTTC	CAISVHGSQETQYF
TRBV20-1	-	few	TRBJ1-2	TGCAGTGCTAATTCTGCAGCGACCATTTTCTATGGCTACACCTTC	CSANSAATIFYGYTF
TRBV20-1	-	-	TRBJ1-1	TGCAGTGCTAGATCCGGGAGCGGAGCTTTCTTT	CSARSGSGAFF
TRBV20-1	-	-	TRBJ1-1	TGCAGTGCTAGAGGGGATCTTAGTACTTTCTTT	CSARGDLSTFF
TRBV18	-	-	TRBJ2-2	TGTGCCAGCTCACTGACGCGGACGGGGGCCGCGATGAACACCGGGGAGCTGTTTTTT	CASSLTRTGAAMNTGELFF
TRBV10-3	-	-	TRBJ2-7	TGTGCCATCAGCGTGGCCCGGGAGATTACCTACGAGCAGTACTTC	CAISVAREITYEQYF
TRBV7-2	-	-	TRBJ1-5	TGTGCCAGCAGCTTAGTAGGAATGGGAAATCAGCCCCAGCATTTT	CASSLVGMGNQPQHF
TRBV4-3	TRBD2	few	TRBJ2-3	TGCGCCAGCAGCCAGACTAGCGGGAGGGCCGAGATTAAAACAGATACGCAGTATTTT	CASSQTSGRAEIKTDTQYF
TRBV10-3	-	many	TRBJ2-1	TGTGCCATCGCAGAGGGGGGTTTAGCCTCCTACAATGAGCAGTTCTTC	CAIAEGGLASYNEQFF
TRBV5-6	TRBD2	-	TRBJ2-5	TGTGCCAGCAGCGAGAGCGGGACCGGAGAGACCCAGTACTTC	CASSESGTGETQYF
TRBV4-3	-	many	TRBJ2-6	TGCGCCAGCAGCCTCGACACCTCTGGGGCCAACGTCCTGACTTTC	CASSLDTSGANVLTF
TRBV29-1	TRBD1	-	TRBJ2-7	TGCAGCGTTCGGACAGGGCGGGATGGGGGCGAGCAGTACTTC	CSVRTGRDGGEQYF
TRBV15	-	-	TRBJ2-5	TGTGCCACCAGCAGACAGGGTATCGAGACCCAGTACTTC	CATSRQGIETQYF
TRBV12-3/TRBV12-4	-	few	TRBJ1-2	TGTGCCAGCAGTACTAGGGGTGGCTACACCTTC	CASSTRGGYTF
TRBV20-1	TRBD1	few	TRBJ1-5	TGCAGTGCTCTCACAGGGGGTTTCAATCAGCCCCAGCATTTT	CSALTGGFNQPQHF
TRBV6-1	-	-	TRBJ2-5	TGTGCCAGCCAAGTTTCGACAGGCCAAGAGACCCAGTACTTC	CASQVSTGQETQYF
TRBV6-2/TRBV6-3	-	few	TRBJ2-7	TGTGCCAGCAGTTACCGGCCGACCTACGAGCAGTACTTC	CASSYRPTYEQYF
TRBV29-1	-	-	TRBJ1-1	TGCAGCGACGGGACTGGGAACACTGAAGCTTTCTTT	CSDGTGNTEAFF
TRBV15	TRBD2	-	TRBJ2-3	TGTGCCACCAGCGGAGGACTAGCGGGTTACACAGATACGCAGTATTTT	CATSGGLAGYTDTQYF
TRBV11-2	-	few	TRBJ2-1	TGTGCCAGCAGCCCAAAATCCCCTTACAATGAGCAGTTCTTC	CASSPKSPYNEQFF
TRBV20-1	TRBD1	-	TRBJ2-7	TGCAGTGCTAGGGGGGGGGACAGGGCGTCCTACGAGCAGTACTTC	CSARGGDRASYEQYF
TRBV11-3	-	many	TRBJ2-1	TGTGCCAGCAGCTTGCGTCTCAATGAGCAGTTCTTC	CASSLRLNEQFF
TRBV9	-	few	TRBJ2-4	TGTGCCAGCAGCGGCCTCGGGGCCAAAAACATTCAGTACTTC	CASSGLGAKNIQYF
TRBV20-1	TRBD1	-	TRBJ2-7	TGCAGTGCTGGGGGACAGGGAGGTCTCGAGCAGTACTTC	CSAGGQGGLEQYF